This paragraph reports one T cell receptor beta chain. Its target is not known. A second about 6 to 12 cycle PCR used barcoded and J-beta primers. Each CDR3 protein gets one entry after TCRdb re-called the 5' RACE reads with MiXCR. In the table there are 800,000 to 1,000,000 distinct CDR3 sequences, 40% to 60% of which are singletons. The data originate from a study of blood T cells in healthy people across ages. Study summary: About one barcoded beta molecule per two T cells was the capture yield of template switching.

This CDR3 has 13 amino acids. Trimming cost V 6 bases and J 5 bases; bases outside gene matches: 3. Study-wide results and caveats: Because sorting was not performed, PBMCs prevented conclusive naive versus antigen-experienced comparison.

Sample: blood. The receptor was derived from a young man in good health. The chain uses TRBV12-3 or TRBV12-4 and TRBJ2-3, with TRBD2 identical over 9 bases. CDR3 loop: CASRGLAGDTQYF. CDR3 coding DNA: TGTGCCAGCAGGGGACTAGCCGGAGATACGCAGTATTTT.